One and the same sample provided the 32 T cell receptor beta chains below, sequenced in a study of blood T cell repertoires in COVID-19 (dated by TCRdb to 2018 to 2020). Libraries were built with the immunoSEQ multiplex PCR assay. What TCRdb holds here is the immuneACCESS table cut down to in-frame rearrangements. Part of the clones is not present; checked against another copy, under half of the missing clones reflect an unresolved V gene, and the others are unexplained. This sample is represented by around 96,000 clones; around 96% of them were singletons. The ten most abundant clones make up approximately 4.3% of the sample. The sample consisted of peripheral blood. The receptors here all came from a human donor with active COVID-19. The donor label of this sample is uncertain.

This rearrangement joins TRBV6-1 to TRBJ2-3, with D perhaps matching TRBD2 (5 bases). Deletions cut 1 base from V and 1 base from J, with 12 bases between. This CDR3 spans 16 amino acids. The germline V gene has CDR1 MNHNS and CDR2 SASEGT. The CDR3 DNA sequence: TGTGCCAGCAGTGAAGAGCGGAAGGGCGGCACAGATACGCAGTATTTT. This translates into CASSEERKGGTDTQYF.

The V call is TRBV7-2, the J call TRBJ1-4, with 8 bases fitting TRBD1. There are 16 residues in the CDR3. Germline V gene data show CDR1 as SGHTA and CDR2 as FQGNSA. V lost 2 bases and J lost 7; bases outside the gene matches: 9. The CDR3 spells CASSLWSTGAGEKLFF. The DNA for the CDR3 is TGTGCCAGCAGCTTATGGTCGACAGGGGCGGGTGAAAAACTGTTTTTT.

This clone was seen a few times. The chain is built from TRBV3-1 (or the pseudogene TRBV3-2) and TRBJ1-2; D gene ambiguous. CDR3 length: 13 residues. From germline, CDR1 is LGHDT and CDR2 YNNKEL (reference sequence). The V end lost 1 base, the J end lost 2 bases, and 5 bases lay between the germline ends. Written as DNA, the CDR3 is TGTGCCAGCAGCCAAGTAGAGAACTATGGCTACACCTTC. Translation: CASSQVENYGYTF.

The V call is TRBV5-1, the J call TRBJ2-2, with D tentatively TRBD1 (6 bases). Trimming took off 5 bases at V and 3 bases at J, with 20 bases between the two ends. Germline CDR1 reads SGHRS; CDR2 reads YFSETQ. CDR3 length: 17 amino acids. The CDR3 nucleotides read TGCGCCAGCAGGAAGTCGATACAGGGCCCCCACACCGGGGAGCTGTTTTTT. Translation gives CASRKSIQGPHTGELFF.

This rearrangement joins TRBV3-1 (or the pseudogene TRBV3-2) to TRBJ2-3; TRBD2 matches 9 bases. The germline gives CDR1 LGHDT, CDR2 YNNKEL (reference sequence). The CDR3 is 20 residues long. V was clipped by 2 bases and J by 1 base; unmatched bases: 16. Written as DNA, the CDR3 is TGTGCCAGCAGCCAAAGGGGGGGGCTAGCGGGGCCGTTTGGCACAGATACGCAGTATTTT. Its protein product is CASSQRGGLAGPFGTDTQYF.

CDR3 DNA sequence: TGTGCCAGCAGCTTACCGGGACTAGCGGGAGGCGACGAGCAGTACTTC. Translating gives CASSLPGLAGGDEQYF. This chain uses TRBV7-2 with TRBJ2-7, with TRBD2 identical over 15 bases. The trim removed 2 bases at V and 5 bases at J, leaving 4 bases unmatched. CDR1 SGHTA and CDR2 FQGNSA come from the germline V gene. The CDR3 has 16 residues.

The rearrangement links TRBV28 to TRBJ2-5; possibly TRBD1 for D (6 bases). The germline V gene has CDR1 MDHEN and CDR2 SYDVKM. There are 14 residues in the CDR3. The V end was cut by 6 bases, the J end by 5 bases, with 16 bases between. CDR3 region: CASRTTGKGETQYF. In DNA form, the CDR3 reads TGTGCCAGCAGAACTACAGGGAAGGGGGAGACCCAGTACTTC. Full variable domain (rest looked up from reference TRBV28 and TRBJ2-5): DVKVTQSSRYLVKRTGEKVFLECVQDMDHENMFWYRQDPGLGLRLIYFSYDVKMKEKGDIPEGYSVSREKKERFSLILESASTNQTSMYLCASRTTGKGETQYFGPGTRLLVL.

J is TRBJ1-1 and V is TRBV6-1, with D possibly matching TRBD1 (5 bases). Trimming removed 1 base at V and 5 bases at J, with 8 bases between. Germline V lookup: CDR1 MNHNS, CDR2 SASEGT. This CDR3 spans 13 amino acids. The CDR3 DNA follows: TGTGCCAGCAGTGAAGGGGGGAGGACTGAAGCTTTCTTT. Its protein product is CASSEGGRTEAFF.

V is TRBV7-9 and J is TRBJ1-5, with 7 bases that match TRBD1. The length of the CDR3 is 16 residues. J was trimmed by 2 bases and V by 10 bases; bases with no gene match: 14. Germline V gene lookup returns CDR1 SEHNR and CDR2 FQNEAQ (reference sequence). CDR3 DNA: TGTGCCACGTCAACCGACAGGGTAACGGGCAATCAGCCCCAGCATTTT. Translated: CATSTDRVTGNQPQHF.

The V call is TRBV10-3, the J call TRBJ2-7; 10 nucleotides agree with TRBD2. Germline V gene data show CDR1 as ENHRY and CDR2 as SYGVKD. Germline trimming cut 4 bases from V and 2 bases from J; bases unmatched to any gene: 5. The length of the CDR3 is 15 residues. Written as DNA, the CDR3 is TGTGCCATCAGTGCTCAGCGGGAGGGCCCCTACGAGCAGTACTTC. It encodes CAISAQREGPYEQYF.

CDR3 residues: CASSDGFGRTSGSQAKNIQYF. For the CDR3, the DNA is TGCGCCAGCAGTGATGGATTCGGTCGGACTAGCGGGAGCCAGGCCAAAAACATTCAGTACTTC. J is TRBJ2-4 and V is TRBV10-1; 13 nucleotides match TRBD2. Germline assignment: CDR1 WNHNN and CDR2 SYGVQD (reference sequence). The CDR3 is made up of 21 amino acids. Trimming took 3 bases from V and 1 from J; bases not matched to a gene: 15.

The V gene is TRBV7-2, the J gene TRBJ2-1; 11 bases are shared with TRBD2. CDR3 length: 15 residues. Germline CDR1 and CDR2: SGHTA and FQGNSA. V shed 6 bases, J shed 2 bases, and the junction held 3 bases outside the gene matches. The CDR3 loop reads CASSTSGSTYNEQFF. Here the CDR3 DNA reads TGTGCCAGCAGTACTAGCGGGAGTACCTACAATGAGCAGTTCTTC.

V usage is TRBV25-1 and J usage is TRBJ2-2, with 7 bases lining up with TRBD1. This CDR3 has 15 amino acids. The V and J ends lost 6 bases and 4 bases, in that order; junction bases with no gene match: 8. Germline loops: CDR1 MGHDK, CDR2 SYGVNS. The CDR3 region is CASSSQGSFTGELFF. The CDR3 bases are TGTGCCAGCAGCTCACAGGGGAGTTTCACCGGGGAGCTGTTTTTT.

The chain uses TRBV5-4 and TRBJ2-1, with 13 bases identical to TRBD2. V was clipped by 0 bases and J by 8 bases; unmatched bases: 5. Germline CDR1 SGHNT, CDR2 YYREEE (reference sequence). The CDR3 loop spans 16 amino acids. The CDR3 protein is CASSLGVLAGGDEQFF. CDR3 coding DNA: TGTGCCAGCAGCTTGGGGGTACTAGCGGGAGGGGATGAGCAGTTCTTC.

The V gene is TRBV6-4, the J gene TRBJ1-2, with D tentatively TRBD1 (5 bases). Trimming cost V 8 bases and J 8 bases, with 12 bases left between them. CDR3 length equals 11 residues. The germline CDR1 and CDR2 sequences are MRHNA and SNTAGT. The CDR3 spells CASYGARGYTF. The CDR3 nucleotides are TGTGCCAGCTATGGGGCTCGCGGCTACACCTTC.

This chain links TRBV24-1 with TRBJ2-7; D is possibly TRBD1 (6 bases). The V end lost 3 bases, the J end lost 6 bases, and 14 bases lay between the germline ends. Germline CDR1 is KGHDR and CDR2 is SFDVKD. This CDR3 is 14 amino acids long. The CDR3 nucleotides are TGTGCCACCAGTGATGCCGGGACAAATTCCGAGCAGTACTTC. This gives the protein CATSDAGTNSEQYF.

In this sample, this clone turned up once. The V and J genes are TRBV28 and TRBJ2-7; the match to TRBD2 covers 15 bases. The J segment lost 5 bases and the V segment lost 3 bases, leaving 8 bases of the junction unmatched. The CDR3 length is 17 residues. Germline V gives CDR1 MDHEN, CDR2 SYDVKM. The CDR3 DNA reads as TGTGCCAGCAGTTTGTCCCCGGGACTAGCGGGAGGACACGAGCAGTACTTC. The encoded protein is CASSLSPGLAGGHEQYF.

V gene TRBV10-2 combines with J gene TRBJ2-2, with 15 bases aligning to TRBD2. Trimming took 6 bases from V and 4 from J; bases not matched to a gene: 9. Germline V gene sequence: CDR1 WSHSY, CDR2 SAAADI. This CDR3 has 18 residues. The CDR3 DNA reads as TGCGCCAGCAGACCCGGACTAGCGGGAGGGCCCAGCACCGGGGAGCTGTTTTTT. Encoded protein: CASRPGLAGGPSTGELFF.

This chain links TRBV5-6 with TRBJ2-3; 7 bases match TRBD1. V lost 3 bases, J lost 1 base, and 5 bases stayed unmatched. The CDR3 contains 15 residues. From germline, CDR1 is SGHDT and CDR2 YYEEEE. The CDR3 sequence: CASSSGQPGTDTQYF. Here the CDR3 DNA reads TGTGCCAGCAGCTCGGGACAGCCTGGCACAGATACGCAGTATTTT.

Written as DNA, the CDR3 is TGTGCCAGCAGCCAAGACAGGGGTTATGGCAATCAGCCCCAGCATTTT. Amino acids: CASSQDRGYGNQPQHF. This rearrangement joins TRBV3-1 (or the pseudogene TRBV3-2) to TRBJ1-5; D may be TRBD1 (6 bases). CDR3 length: 16 amino acids. Trimming took 0 bases from V and 2 from J, leaving 11 bases between them. Per germline, CDR1 LGHDT and CDR2 YNNKEL (reference sequence).

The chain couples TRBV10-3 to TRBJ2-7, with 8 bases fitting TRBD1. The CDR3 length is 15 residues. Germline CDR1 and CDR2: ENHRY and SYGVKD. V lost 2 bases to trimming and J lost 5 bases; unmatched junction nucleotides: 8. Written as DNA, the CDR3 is TGTGCCATCAGTGAGGGCAGGGGGCGCACAAACGAGCAGTACTTC. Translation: CAISEGRGRTNEQYF.

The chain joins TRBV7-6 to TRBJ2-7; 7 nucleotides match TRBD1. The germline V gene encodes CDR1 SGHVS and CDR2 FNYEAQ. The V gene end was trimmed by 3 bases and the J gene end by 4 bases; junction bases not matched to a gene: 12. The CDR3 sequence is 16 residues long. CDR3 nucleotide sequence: TGTGCCAGCAGCTTGGGGACAGCCGCGGCCCCTTACGAGCAGTACTTC. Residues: CASSLGTAAAPYEQYF. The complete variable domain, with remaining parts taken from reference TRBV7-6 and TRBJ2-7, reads GAGVSQSPRYKVTKRGQDVALRCDPISGHVSLYWYRQALGQGPEFLTYFNYEAQQDKSGLPNDRFSAERPEGSISTLTIQRTEQRDSAMYRCASSLGTAAAPYEQYFGPGTRLTVT.

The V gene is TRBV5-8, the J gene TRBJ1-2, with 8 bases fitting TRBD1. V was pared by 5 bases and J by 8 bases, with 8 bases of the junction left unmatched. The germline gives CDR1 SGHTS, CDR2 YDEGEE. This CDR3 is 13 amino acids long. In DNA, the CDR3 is TGTGCCAGCAGATTGCAGGGGGCCCGGGGCTACACCTTC. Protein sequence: CASRLQGARGYTF.

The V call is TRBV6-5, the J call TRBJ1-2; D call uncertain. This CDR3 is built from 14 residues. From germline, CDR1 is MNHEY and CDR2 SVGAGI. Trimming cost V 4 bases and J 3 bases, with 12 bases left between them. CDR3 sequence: CASSSAGGYYGYTF. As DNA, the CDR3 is TGTGCCAGCAGTTCGGCGGGAGGGTACTATGGCTACACCTTC.

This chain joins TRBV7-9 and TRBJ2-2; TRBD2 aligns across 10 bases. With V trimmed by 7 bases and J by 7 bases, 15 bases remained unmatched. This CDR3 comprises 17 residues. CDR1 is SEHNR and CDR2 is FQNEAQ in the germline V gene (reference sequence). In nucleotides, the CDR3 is TGTGCCAGCACCAAAAAGGCGGTAGCGGGAGGATTCGGGGAGCTGTTTTTT. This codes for CASTKKAVAGGFGELFF. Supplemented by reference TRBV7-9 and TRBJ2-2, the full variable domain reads DTGVSQNPRHKITKRGQNVTFRCDPISEHNRLYWYRQTLGQGPEFLTYFQNEAQLEKSRLLSDRFSAERPKGSFSTLEIQRTEQGDSAMYLCASTKKAVAGGFGELFFGEGSRLTVL.

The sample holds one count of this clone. CDR3 DNA: TGCGCCAGCAGCTTCCGGGACAGGGGCCGGGGTGAGCAGTTCTTC. Protein product: CASSFRDRGRGEQFF. V is TRBV5-1 and J is TRBJ2-1, with 10 nucleotides matching TRBD1. Germline CDR1 reads SGHRS; CDR2 reads YFSETQ. Losses at the gene ends were 2 bases for V and 9 bases for J; bases not matched to a gene: 8. There are 15 residues in the CDR3.

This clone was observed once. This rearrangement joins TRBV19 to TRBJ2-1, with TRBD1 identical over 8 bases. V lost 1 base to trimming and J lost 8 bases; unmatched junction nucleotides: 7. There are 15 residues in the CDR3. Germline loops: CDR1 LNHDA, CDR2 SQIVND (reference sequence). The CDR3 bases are TGTGCCAGTAGTATAGTATACAGGGGGGTTGATGAGCAGTTCTTC. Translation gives CASSIVYRGVDEQFF.

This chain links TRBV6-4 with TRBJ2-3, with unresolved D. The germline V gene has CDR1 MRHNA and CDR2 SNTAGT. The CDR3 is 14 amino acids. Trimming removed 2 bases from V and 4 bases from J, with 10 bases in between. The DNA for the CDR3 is TGTGCCAGCAGTGACGCCCTAGTTTCAGATACGCAGTATTTT. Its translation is CASSDALVSDTQYF.

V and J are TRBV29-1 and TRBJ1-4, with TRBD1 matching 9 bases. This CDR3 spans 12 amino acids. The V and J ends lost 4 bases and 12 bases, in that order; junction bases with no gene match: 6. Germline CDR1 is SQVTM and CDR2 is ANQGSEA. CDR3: CSVVGQGRELFF. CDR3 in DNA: TGCAGCGTTGTGGGACAGGGCCGAGAACTGTTTTTT.

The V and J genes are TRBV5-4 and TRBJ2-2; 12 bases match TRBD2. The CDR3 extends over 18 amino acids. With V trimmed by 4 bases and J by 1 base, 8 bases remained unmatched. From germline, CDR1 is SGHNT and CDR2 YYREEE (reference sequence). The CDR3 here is CASSPMTSGSRNTGELFF. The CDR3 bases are TGTGCCAGCAGCCCTATGACTAGCGGGAGTCGGAACACCGGGGAGCTGTTTTTT.

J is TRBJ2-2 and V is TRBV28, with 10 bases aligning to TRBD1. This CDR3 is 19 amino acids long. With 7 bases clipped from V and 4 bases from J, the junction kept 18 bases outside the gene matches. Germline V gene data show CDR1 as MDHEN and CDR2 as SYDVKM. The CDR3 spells CASIRSPGDRGASTGELFF. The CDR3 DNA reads TGTGCCAGCATTCGAAGCCCCGGGGACAGGGGCGCTAGCACCGGGGAGCTGTTTTTT.

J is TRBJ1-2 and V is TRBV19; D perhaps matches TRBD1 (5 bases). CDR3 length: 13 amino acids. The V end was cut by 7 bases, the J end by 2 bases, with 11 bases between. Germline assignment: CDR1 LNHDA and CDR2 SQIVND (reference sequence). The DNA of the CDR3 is TGTGCCAGTAACTTCCGACAGAACTATGGCTACACCTTC. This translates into CASNFRQNYGYTF.